This TCR beta chain was sequenced during a study of human T cells and chemical hapten exposure. Study-wide points: After DPC sensitization, TCRs above 1 in 1000 frequency showed no change.

On this clonotype itself: Its antigen is currently unknown.

Unfractionated whole blood yielded total RNA. Unique molecular identifiers were affixed to discrete cDNA molecules within the library. TCRdb redid the calling of the 5' RACE reads with MiXCR, one entry per CDR3 protein. In the table there are tens of thousands of distinct CDR3 sequences, less than 20% of which are singletons. This CDR3 has 16 amino acids. Trimming shortened V by 2 bases and J by 0 bases, and 11 bases separated the two germline ends. Germline V gene data show CDR1 as SGHTA and CDR2 as FQGNSA. The chain uses TRBV7-2 and TRBJ2-1; weak D call: TRBD1 (6 bases). This receptor was identified in a female donor in good health. CDR3 sequence reads: CASSLSGTPSYNEQFF. CDR3 sequence (DNA): TGTGCCAGCAGCTTATCGGGGACACCCTCCTACAATGAGCAGTTCTTC.